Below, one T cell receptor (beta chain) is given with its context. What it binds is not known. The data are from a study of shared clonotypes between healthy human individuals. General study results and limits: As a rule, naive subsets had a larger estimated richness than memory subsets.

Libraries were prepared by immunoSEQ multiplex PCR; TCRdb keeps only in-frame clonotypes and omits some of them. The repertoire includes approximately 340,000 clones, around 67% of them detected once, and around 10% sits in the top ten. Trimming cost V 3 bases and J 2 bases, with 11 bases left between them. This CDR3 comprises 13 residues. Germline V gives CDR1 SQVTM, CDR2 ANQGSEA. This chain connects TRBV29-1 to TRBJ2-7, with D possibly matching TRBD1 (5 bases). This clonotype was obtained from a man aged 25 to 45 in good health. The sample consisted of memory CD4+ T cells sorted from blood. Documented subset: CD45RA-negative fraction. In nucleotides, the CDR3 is TGCAGCGTTGAGGGGCGCTTCGCCTACGAGCAGTACTTC. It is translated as CSVEGRFAYEQYF.